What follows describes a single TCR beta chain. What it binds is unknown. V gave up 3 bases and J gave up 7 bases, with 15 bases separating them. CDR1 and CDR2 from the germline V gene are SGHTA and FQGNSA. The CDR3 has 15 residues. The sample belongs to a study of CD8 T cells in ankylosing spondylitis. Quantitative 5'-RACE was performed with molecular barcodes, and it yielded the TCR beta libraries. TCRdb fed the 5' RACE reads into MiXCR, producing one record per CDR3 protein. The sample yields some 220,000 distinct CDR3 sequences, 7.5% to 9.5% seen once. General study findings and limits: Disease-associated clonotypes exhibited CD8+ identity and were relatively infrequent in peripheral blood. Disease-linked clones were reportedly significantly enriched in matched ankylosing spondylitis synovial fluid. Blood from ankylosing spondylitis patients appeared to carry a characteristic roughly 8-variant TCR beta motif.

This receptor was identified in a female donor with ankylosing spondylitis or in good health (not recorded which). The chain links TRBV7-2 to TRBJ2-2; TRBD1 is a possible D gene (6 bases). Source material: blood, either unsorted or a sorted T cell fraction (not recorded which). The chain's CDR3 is CASSFRQATGGELFF. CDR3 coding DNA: TGTGCCAGCAGCTTCCGACAGGCGACAGGCGGGGAGCTGTTTTTT.